This T cell receptor beta chain came from a study of blood T cells in healthy people across ages. This clonotype was seen a few times. The CDR3 is 16 residues long. Trimming shortened V by 6 bases and J by 0 bases, and 15 bases separated the two germline ends. CDR1 is DFQATT, CDR2 SNEGSKA, per germline (reference sequence). Primers used in a second PCR of roughly 7 to 11 cycles were a sample-barcoded 5' primer and a J-beta primer mix. A single record per CDR3 protein comes from TCRdb applying MiXCR to the 5' RACE reads. Of some 900,000 distinct CDR3 sequences in the sample, approximately 49% were seen once.

The V gene is TRBV20-1, the J gene TRBJ2-6, with D possibly being TRBD1 (6 bases). This TCR derives from a man aged 30 to 45 in good health. Material: blood. This CDR3 is CSAQQGPHSGANVLTF. CDR3 DNA: TGCAGTGCCCAACAGGGCCCCCACTCTGGGGCCAACGTCCTGACTTTC.